This T cell receptor beta chain was identified during a study of T-cell memory formation after mild COVID-19. Study-wide results and limits: Memory from before infection featured some responding clones, which suggests cross-reactive memory joined. Among contracting clones, CD4+ were mainly CM/EM and CD8+ enriched in EMRA.

Via MiXCR, TCRdb re-called the 5' RACE reads, giving one row per CDR3 protein. The sample carries 190,000 or so distinct CDR3 sequences, about 22% recorded once. This clonotype was seen a few times. Its antigen remains unknown. This clonotype was sampled from an adult woman who had mild COVID-19 (a few samples of this study predate the infection). Cell type and time point are not known. The sample was PBMCs or a T cell subset sorted from them (not recorded which).

The CDR3 nucleotides are TGTGCCAGCCGTGGGACCAAAAGGGGGGAGGACACTGAAGCTTTCTTT. Translated: CASRGTKRGEDTEAFF. The chain links TRBV27 to TRBJ1-1, with TRBD1 as a possible D gene (6 bases). V shed 8 bases and J shed 3 bases, with 22 bases lying between them. Looked up from germline, CDR1 is MNHEY and CDR2 is SMNVEV (reference sequence). CDR3 length: 16 residues.